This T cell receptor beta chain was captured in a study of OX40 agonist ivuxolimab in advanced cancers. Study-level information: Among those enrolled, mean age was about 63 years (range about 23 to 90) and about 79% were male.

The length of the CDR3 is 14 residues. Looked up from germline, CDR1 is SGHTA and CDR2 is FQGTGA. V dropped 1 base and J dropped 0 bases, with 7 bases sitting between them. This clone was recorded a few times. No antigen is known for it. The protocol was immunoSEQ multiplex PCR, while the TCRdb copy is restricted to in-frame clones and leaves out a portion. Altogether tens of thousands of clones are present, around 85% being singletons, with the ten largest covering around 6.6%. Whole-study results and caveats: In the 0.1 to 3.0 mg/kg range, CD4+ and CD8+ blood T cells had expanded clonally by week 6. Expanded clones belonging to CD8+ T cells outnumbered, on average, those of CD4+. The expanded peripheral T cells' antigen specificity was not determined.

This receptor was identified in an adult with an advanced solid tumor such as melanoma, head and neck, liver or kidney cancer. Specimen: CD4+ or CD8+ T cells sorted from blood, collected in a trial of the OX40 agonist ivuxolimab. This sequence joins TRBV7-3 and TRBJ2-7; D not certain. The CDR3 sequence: CASSLSAGSYEQYF. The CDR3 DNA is TGTGCCAGCAGCTTAAGTGCTGGCTCCTACGAGCAGTACTTC. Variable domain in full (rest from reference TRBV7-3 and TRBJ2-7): GAGVSQTPSNKVTEKGKYVELRCDPISGHTALYWYRQSLGQGPEFLIYFQGTGAADDSGLPNDRFFAVRPEGSVSTLKIQRTERGDSAVYLCASSLSAGSYEQYFGPGTRLTVT.